The present entry profiles one TCR beta chain with its context. These data come from a study of T cells after yellow fever vaccination. TCRdb analysed the 5' RACE reads with MiXCR anew, one entry per CDR3 protein. The sample has about 360,000 distinct CDR3 sequences, roughly 6.1% seen once. This CDR3 is built from 15 residues. V was cut by 2 bases and J by 0 bases, with 8 bases left in between. Germline-derived CDR1 and CDR2 are SGHTA and FQGNSA. The chain employs TRBV7-2 and TRBJ1-3; D remains ambiguous. The sequence derives from a man aged 25 to 45 who received the YFV17D yellow fever vaccine. The input for sequencing was PBMCs, taken 5 days after the yellow fever booster vaccination. The CDR3: CASSLLSLSGNTIYF. The CDR3 region has the DNA TGTGCCAGCAGCTTACTCAGTCTCTCTGGAAACACCATATATTTT.